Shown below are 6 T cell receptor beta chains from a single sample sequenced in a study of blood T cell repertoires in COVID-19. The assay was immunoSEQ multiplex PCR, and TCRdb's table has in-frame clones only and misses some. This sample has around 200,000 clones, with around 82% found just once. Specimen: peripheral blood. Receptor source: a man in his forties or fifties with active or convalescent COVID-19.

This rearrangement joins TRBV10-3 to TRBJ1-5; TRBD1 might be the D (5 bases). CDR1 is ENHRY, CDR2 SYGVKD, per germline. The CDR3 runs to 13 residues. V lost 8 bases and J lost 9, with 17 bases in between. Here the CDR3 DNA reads TGTGCCATCCGGCCCGATCAGACAGCGCCCCAGCATTTT. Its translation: CAIRPDQTAPQHF.

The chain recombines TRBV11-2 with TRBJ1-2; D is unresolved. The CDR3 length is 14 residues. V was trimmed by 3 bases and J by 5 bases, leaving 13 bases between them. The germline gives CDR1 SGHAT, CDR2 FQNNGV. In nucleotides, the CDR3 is TGTGCCAGCAGCTTTGCGGGTTTCAGTTATGGCTACACCTTC. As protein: CASSFAGFSYGYTF.

CDR3 loop: CASSLWTSGPYEQYF. CDR3 DNA: TGTGCCAGCAGCCTATGGACTAGCGGGCCCTACGAGCAGTACTTC. This chain joins TRBV7-2 and TRBJ2-7; 11 positions match TRBD2. J was trimmed by 2 bases and V by 5 bases; bases with no gene match: 5. Germline V lookup: CDR1 SGHTA, CDR2 FQGNSA. The CDR3 length is 15 residues.

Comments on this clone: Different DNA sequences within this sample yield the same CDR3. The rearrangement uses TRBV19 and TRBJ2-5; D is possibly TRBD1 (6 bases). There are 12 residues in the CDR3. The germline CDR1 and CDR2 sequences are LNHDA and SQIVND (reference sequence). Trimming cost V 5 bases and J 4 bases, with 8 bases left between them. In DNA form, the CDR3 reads TGTGCCAGTAGTGTCAGGGGAGAGACCCAGTACTTC. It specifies CASSVRGETQYF.

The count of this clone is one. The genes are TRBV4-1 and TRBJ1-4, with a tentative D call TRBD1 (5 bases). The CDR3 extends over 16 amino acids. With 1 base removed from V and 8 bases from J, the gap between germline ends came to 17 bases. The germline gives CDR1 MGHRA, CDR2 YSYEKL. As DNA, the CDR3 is TGCGCCAGCAGCCAAGTCCTCGGCAGGCCAGGGGAAAAACTGTTTTTT. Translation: CASSQVLGRPGEKLFF.

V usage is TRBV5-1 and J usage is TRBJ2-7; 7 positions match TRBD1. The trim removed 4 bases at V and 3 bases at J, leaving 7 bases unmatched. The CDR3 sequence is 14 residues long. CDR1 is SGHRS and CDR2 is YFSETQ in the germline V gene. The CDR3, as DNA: TGCGCCAGCAGCCCCCGGACAGGCCACTACGAGCAGTACTTC. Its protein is CASSPRTGHYEQYF.